Each of the 27 T cell receptor beta chains below was sequenced from the same sample in a study of cytomegalovirus exposure and HLA in healthy donors. Primers: 60 Vbeta forward and 13 Jbeta reverse. Some clones are missing from TCRdb's copy, which holds only in-frame ones; the method was immunoSEQ multiplex PCR. The sample totals roughly 190,000 clones. The material sequenced was PBMCs. These receptors were collected from a man aged 30-40 years in good health and CMV-seronegative.

The chain recombines TRBV6-1 with TRBJ1-4, with no clear D. Germline V gene sequence: CDR1 MNHNS, CDR2 SASEGT. V was pared by 7 bases and J by 4 bases, with 7 bases between. The CDR3 loop spans 12 amino acids. CDR3 sequence: CASNPDNEKLFF. CDR3 nucleotide sequence: TGTGCCAGCAACCCAGATAATGAAAAACTGTTTTTT.

The J gene is TRBJ2-1, the V gene TRBV19; 10 positions agree with TRBD2. CDR1 LNHDA and CDR2 SQIVND come from the germline V gene (reference sequence). This CDR3 has 18 residues. J gave up 4 bases and V 3 bases, and 12 bases lay outside the gene matches. Here the CDR3 reads CASSIRPSLSGGYNEQFF. Written as DNA, the CDR3 is TGTGCCAGTAGTATCCGCCCGTCGCTTAGCGGGGGGTACAATGAGCAGTTCTTC.

The V gene is TRBV10-1, the J gene TRBJ2-1, with D unresolved. Trimming took off 2 bases at V and 1 base at J, with 9 bases between the two ends. This CDR3 region has 15 residues. Looked up from germline, CDR1 is WNHNN and CDR2 is SYGVQD (reference sequence). CDR3 sequence reads: CASSERVLSYNEQFF. The CDR3 bases are TGCGCCAGCAGTGAGCGAGTATTGTCCTACAATGAGCAGTTCTTC.

The chain combines TRBV7-2 with TRBJ2-7; 7 positions agree with TRBD2. The CDR3 length is 15 residues. From germline, CDR1 is SGHTA and CDR2 FQGNSA. The V segment lost 1 base and the J segment 3 bases; nucleotides outside the gene matches: 6. For the CDR3, the DNA is TGTGCCAGCAGCTTAGTGGGAGGGAAGGGCTACGAGCAGTACTTC. Translating gives CASSLVGGKGYEQYF.

The V gene is TRBV5-1, the J gene TRBJ1-2; D gene ambiguous. CDR3 size: 16 residues. Trimming took off 0 bases at V and 0 bases at J, with 12 bases between the two ends. Per the germline V gene, CDR1 is SGHRS and CDR2 is YFSETQ. The chain's CDR3 is CASSLASVPANYGYTF. Here the CDR3 DNA reads TGCGCCAGCAGCTTGGCCTCCGTTCCAGCTAACTATGGCTACACCTTC.

The V and J genes are TRBV7-9 and TRBJ2-1; D is possibly TRBD2 (5 bases). This CDR3 comprises 14 residues. Trimming removed 3 bases at V and 7 bases at J, with 13 bases between. Germline V gives CDR1 SEHNR, CDR2 FQNEAQ (reference sequence). This CDR3 is CASSFETSANEQFF. The CDR3 nucleotides are TGTGCCAGCAGCTTTGAAACTAGTGCGAATGAGCAGTTCTTC.

The rearrangement uses TRBV5-1 and TRBJ1-2; 7 bases are shared with TRBD1. CDR1 is SGHRS and CDR2 is YFSETQ in the germline V gene. V gave up 3 bases and J gave up 5 bases; unmatched junction bases: 4. The CDR3 has 13 amino acids. Written as DNA, the CDR3 is TGCGCCAGCAGCTGGGACAGAGAGTATGGCTACACCTTC. As protein: CASSWDREYGYTF.

The chain carries TRBV10-3 and TRBJ2-1, with TRBD1 matching 8 bases. The CDR3 consists of 21 residues. V dropped 0 bases and J dropped 0; count of bases not matched to a gene: 16. Germline assignment: CDR1 ENHRY and CDR2 SYGVKD. CDR3 sequence: CAISESLLDRDELSSYNEQFF. CDR3 in DNA: TGTGCCATCAGTGAGTCCCTCCTGGACAGGGATGAGCTAAGCTCCTACAATGAGCAGTTCTTC.

The chain is built from TRBV5-4 and TRBJ1-1; 8 bases line up with TRBD1. Germline CDR1 SGHNT, CDR2 YYREEE (reference sequence). V dropped 4 bases and J dropped 3; count of bases not matched to a gene: 5. The CDR3 runs to 14 residues. CDR3: CASSADREDTEAFF. Written as DNA, the CDR3 is TGTGCCAGCAGCGCGGACAGGGAGGACACTGAAGCTTTCTTT.

The V call is TRBV5-1, the J call TRBJ2-7; 7 nucleotides align to TRBD2. The J segment lost 5 bases and the V segment lost 4 bases, leaving 18 bases of the junction unmatched. The germline gives CDR1 SGHRS, CDR2 YFSETQ. The CDR3 runs 17 residues. The CDR3: CASSLGGGAGELNEQYF. In DNA form, the CDR3 reads TGCGCCAGCAGCCTGGGGGGGGGTGCGGGAGAGTTAAACGAGCAGTACTTC.

The chain joins TRBV9 to TRBJ2-5; D gene uncertain. CDR1 and CDR2 from the germline V gene are SGDLS and YYNGEE. The CDR3 is made up of 14 amino acids. V lost 1 base and J lost 4, with 11 bases in between. The CDR3 sequence: CASSVSGVRETQYF. CDR3 sequence (DNA): TGTGCCAGCAGCGTATCGGGTGTCCGAGAGACCCAGTACTTC.

This sequence joins TRBV6-1 and TRBJ1-1; TRBD1 matches at 9 bases. CDR1 is MNHNS, CDR2 SASEGT, per germline. V was clipped by 1 base and J by 4 bases; unmatched bases: 4. There are 15 residues in the CDR3. Written as DNA, the CDR3 is TGTGCCAGCAGTGAAGGGACAGGGGCAGGCACTGAAGCTTTCTTT. It is translated as CASSEGTGAGTEAFF.

V usage is TRBV7-9 and J usage is TRBJ2-2, with TRBD1 as a possible D gene (6 bases). This CDR3 contains 15 residues. The V end was cut by 4 bases, the J end by 1 base, with 10 bases between. Looked up from germline, CDR1 is SEHNR and CDR2 is FQNEAQ (reference sequence). This CDR3 reads CASSSQTGNTGELFF. CDR3 bases: TGTGCCAGCAGCTCCCAGACAGGGAACACCGGGGAGCTGTTTTTT. Combining the CDR3 with reference TRBV7-9 and TRBJ2-2 gives the whole variable domain DTGVSQNPRHKITKRGQNVTFRCDPISEHNRLYWYRQTLGQGPEFLTYFQNEAQLEKSRLLSDRFSAERPKGSFSTLEIQRTEQGDSAMYLCASSSQTGNTGELFFGEGSRLTVL.

The chain couples TRBV27 to TRBJ1-4, with 8 bases that match TRBD1. Germline values: CDR1 MNHEY, CDR2 SMNVEV (reference sequence). J lost 8 bases, V lost 8 bases, and 25 bases had no gene match. The CDR3 contains 19 residues. The DNA for the CDR3 is TGTGCCAGCGGTCTAATGAAGGCCTCAGGGGGCAGATTGAGAGAAAAACTGTTTTTT. This sequence encodes CASGLMKASGGRLREKLFF.

The chain couples TRBV7-8 to TRBJ1-6; TRBD1 might be the D (5 bases). Trimming pared 1 base from V and 8 bases from J, leaving 15 bases between. Germline V lookup: CDR1 SGHVS, CDR2 FQNEAQ. The CDR3 extends over 16 amino acids. The CDR3: CASSLVGGTGDSPLHF. In nucleotides, the CDR3 is TGTGCCAGCAGCTTAGTGGGAGGCACAGGTGATTCACCCCTCCACTTT.

This chain uses TRBV7-8 with TRBJ1-2; 8 bases agree with TRBD1. The CDR3 consists of 17 residues. V lost 2 bases to trimming and J lost 4 bases; unmatched junction nucleotides: 12. From germline, CDR1 is SGHVS and CDR2 FQNEAQ. CDR3 protein: CASSLSFRGRFSYGYTF. In DNA form, the CDR3 reads TGTGCCAGCAGCTTAAGTTTCAGGGGGCGGTTTTCCTATGGCTACACCTTC.

The J gene is TRBJ1-2, the V gene TRBV30, with TRBD1 identical over 8 bases. Germline V gives CDR1 GTSNPN, CDR2 SVGIG (reference sequence). The CDR3 sequence is 14 residues long. V lost 3 bases to trimming and J lost 7 bases; unmatched junction nucleotides: 10. The CDR3: CAWSQGGQELGYTF. The CDR3 bases are TGTGCCTGGAGCCAGGGGGGACAGGAACTTGGCTACACCTTC.

The chain combines TRBV5-4 with TRBJ2-5; TRBD2 is a possible D gene (5 bases). Germline V gene data show CDR1 as SGHNT and CDR2 as YYREEE (reference sequence). The CDR3 sequence is 15 residues long. V lost 4 bases and J 5 bases, leaving 18 bases between the germline ends. CDR3 DNA: TGTGCCAGCAGCCTAACGACTGATAGCGTGGAGACCCAGTACTTC. This translates into CASSLTTDSVETQYF.

V gene TRBV11-3 combines with J gene TRBJ2-7, with 11 bases identical to TRBD1. This CDR3 comprises 16 residues. The germline CDR1 and CDR2 sequences are SGHNT and YENEEA. The ends lost 3 bases at V and 4 bases at J; junction bases unmatched: 8. CDR3 residues: CASSLGGRDRGYEQYF. The CDR3 DNA reads TGTGCCAGCAGCTTGGGAGGCCGGGACAGGGGGTACGAGCAGTACTTC. The whole variable domain, filled in from reference TRBV11-3 and TRBJ2-7, reads EAGVVQSPRYKIIEKKQPVAFWCNPISGHNTLYWYLQNLGQGPELLIRYENEEAVDDSQLPKDRFSAERLKGVDSTLKIQPAELGDSAVYLCASSLGGRDRGYEQYFGPGTRLTVT.

V usage is TRBV6-6 and J usage is TRBJ1-4, with 9 nucleotides matching TRBD1. The junction had 9 bases not matched to a gene; V was cut back by 5 bases and J by 8 bases. The CDR3 is 15 residues long. Germline V CDR1 and CDR2: MNHNY, SVGAGI (reference sequence). Here the CDR3 reads CASSPPGQGYEKLFF. The CDR3 DNA reads as TGTGCCAGCAGTCCCCCGGGACAGGGATACGAAAAACTGTTTTTT.

The chain joins TRBV13 to TRBJ2-5, with D perhaps matching TRBD1 (5 bases). The J call may be mistaken, given a closer DNA end match to TRBJ2-7. This CDR3 comprises 14 residues. Germline V gene sequence: CDR1 PRHDT, CDR2 FYEKMQ (reference sequence). The CDR3 DNA reads as TGTGCCAGCAGCTTGGGCAGGGTACATGGCGAGCAGTACTTC. This encodes CASSLGRVHGEQYF.

The chain recombines TRBV4-3 with TRBJ2-7; D may be TRBD2 (6 bases). Germline V gene sequence: CDR1 LGHNA, CDR2 YSLEER. V was trimmed by 4 bases and J by 5 bases, leaving 21 bases between them. The CDR3 consists of 16 residues. In nucleotides, the CDR3 is TGCGCCAGCAGCCGCGGGACGGCGAGGGTTCCCCACGAGCAGTACTTC. Amino acids: CASSRGTARVPHEQYF.

The chain employs TRBV27 and TRBJ2-5; 13 bases are shared with TRBD2. The CDR3 has 16 residues. Unmatched junction bases numbered 4, after V lost 1 base and J lost 5 bases. Germline loops: CDR1 MNHEY, CDR2 SMNVEV (reference sequence). The CDR3 DNA reads TGTGCCAGCAGTTTATGGGGGACTAGCGGGGCGGAGACCCAGTACTTC. This encodes CASSLWGTSGAETQYF.

This rearrangement joins TRBV11-3 to TRBJ1-2; D remains ambiguous. The CDR3 runs 16 residues. V lost 5 bases, J lost 0 bases, and 16 bases lay in between. CDR1 SGHNT and CDR2 YENEEA come from the germline V gene. Here the CDR3 reads CASSVKSRVTNYGYTF. The CDR3 nucleotides are TGTGCCAGCAGCGTAAAGAGTCGGGTAACTAACTATGGCTACACCTTC.

The gene calls are TRBV4-1 and TRBJ2-7, with TRBD1 identical over 7 bases. V was clipped by 3 bases and J by 0 bases; unmatched bases: 11. CDR1 and CDR2 (germline): MGHRA, YSYEKL. The CDR3 runs 17 residues. The DNA for the CDR3 is TGCGCCAGCAGCCAGACCGCACAGGGGACCCTCTCCTACGAGCAGTACTTC. Its translation is CASSQTAQGTLSYEQYF.

The rearrangement links TRBV30 to TRBJ1-3, with 9 bases aligning to TRBD1. Germline-derived CDR1 and CDR2 are GTSNPN and SVGIG (reference sequence). The V gene end was trimmed by 4 bases and the J gene end by 5 bases; junction bases not matched to a gene: 9. The length of the CDR3 is 15 residues. CDR3 in amino acids: CAWNFGQGTRNTIYF. The CDR3 DNA reads TGTGCCTGGAACTTCGGACAGGGGACAAGAAACACCATATATTTT.

The chain recombines TRBV29-1 with TRBJ2-4, with D perhaps TRBD2 (6 bases). The V and J ends lost 3 bases and 0 bases respectively, with 18 bases between them. Per germline, CDR1 SQVTM and CDR2 ANQGSEA. The CDR3 consists of 17 residues. CDR3 in DNA: TGCAGCGTTGAGTGGGTCGACGCGGGGCTAGCCAAAAACATTCAGTACTTC. Translated: CSVEWVDAGLAKNIQYF.